The 19 T cell receptor beta chains below come from one sample, sequenced in a study of OX40 agonist ivuxolimab in advanced cancers. Here immunoSEQ multiplex PCR was the method, and the copy in TCRdb shows in-frame clones only, minus some. The table has about 80,000 clones, approximately 88% seen once. The specimen comprised CD4+ or CD8+ T cells sorted from blood, sampled in a trial of the OX40 agonist ivuxolimab. The receptor source for this set is an adult with an advanced solid tumor such as melanoma, head and neck, liver or kidney cancer.

This clone was recorded only once. The CDR3 sequence: CASSALKNNEQFF. The CDR3 nucleotides read TGTGCCAGCAGCGCCCTTAAAAACAATGAGCAGTTCTTC. This sequence joins TRBV9 and TRBJ2-1; D not certain. CDR1 and CDR2 (germline): SGDLS, YYNGEE. This CDR3 region has 13 residues. The V gene lost 3 bases and the J gene lost 5 bases, with 9 bases spanning the gap.

The V gene is TRBV6-5, the J gene TRBJ1-1, with TRBD1 as a possible D gene (5 bases). The germline V and J ends were trimmed by 7 bases and 6 bases, with 12 bases remaining between them. This CDR3 region has 12 residues. Germline V lookup: CDR1 MNHEY, CDR2 SVGAGI. The CDR3, as DNA: TGTGCCAGCACGGGCCAGGGCCCTGAAGCTTTCTTT. Translation gives CASTGQGPEAFF.

The chain employs TRBV18 and TRBJ1-1, with D unresolved. The length of the CDR3 is 17 residues. CDR1 and CDR2 (germline): KGHSH, LQKENI. Trimming stripped 2 bases from V and 1 base from J, with 17 bases between. The CDR3, as DNA: TGTGCCAGCTCACCAGTAAAAGGGAAGATTGCGAACACTGAAGCTTTCTTT. It specifies CASSPVKGKIANTEAFF. The full variable domain, rest sourced from reference TRBV18 and TRBJ1-1, is NAGVMQNPRHLVRRRGQEARLRCSPMKGHSHVYWYRQLPEEGLKFMVYLQKENIIDESGMPKERFSAEFPKEGPSILRIQQVVRGDSAAYFCASSPVKGKIANTEAFFGQGTRLTVV.

The rearrangement joins TRBV12-5 to TRBJ2-1; D gene unclear. The ends were cut back, 1 base at V and 4 bases at J, with 5 bases in the middle. Germline values: CDR1 LGHNT, CDR2 FRNRAP. This CDR3 comprises 13 residues. The CDR3 coding sequence is TGTGCTAGTGGTTTGGGTAGGTACAATGAGCAGTTCTTC. Amino acids: CASGLGRYNEQFF.

The rearrangement uses TRBV11-1 and TRBJ2-2, with D unresolved. Trimming stripped 1 base from V and 5 bases from J, with 5 bases between. Per the germline V gene, CDR1 is SGHAT and CDR2 is FQDESV (reference sequence). The CDR3 extends over 13 amino acids. CDR3 coding DNA: TGTGCCAGCAGCTTAGGGTCTACCGGGGAGCTGTTTTTT. The encoded protein is CASSLGSTGELFF.

This sequence joins TRBV6-6 and TRBJ1-5; unclear D gene. Germline V gene sequence: CDR1 MNHNY, CDR2 SVGAGI (reference sequence). This CDR3 has 15 amino acids. Trimming shortened V by 6 bases and J by 2 bases, and 14 bases separated the two germline ends. This CDR3 reads CASRDGIEGNQPQHF. The CDR3, as DNA: TGTGCCAGCAGGGACGGTATAGAAGGCAATCAGCCCCAGCATTTT.

DNA for the CDR3: TGTGCCAGCAGCCCCCGGACTAGACAAAACATTCAGTACTTC. Amino acids: CASSPRTRQNIQYF. The V gene is TRBV7-8, the J gene TRBJ2-4, with TRBD2 identical over 7 bases. This CDR3 is 14 amino acids long. Per germline, CDR1 SGHVS and CDR2 FQNEAQ. Trimming at V came to 5 bases and at J to 5 bases, leaving 6 bases not matched to a gene.

The V and J genes are TRBV7-9 and TRBJ1-4, with D perhaps TRBD1 (6 bases). V was trimmed by 5 bases and J by 4 bases, leaving 14 bases between them. The germline V gene has CDR1 SEHNR and CDR2 FQNEAQ (reference sequence). The CDR3 is 15 residues long. CDR3 sequence reads: CASSPTGPFNEKLFF. As DNA, the CDR3 is TGTGCCAGCAGCCCGACAGGACCCTTTAATGAAAAACTGTTTTTT.

The chain links TRBV11-2 to TRBJ2-2; D gene uncertain. With 7 bases removed from V and 0 bases from J, the gap between germline ends came to 12 bases. CDR1 and CDR2 (germline): SGHAT, FQNNGV. CDR3 length equals 15 residues. The CDR3 nucleotides are TGTGCCAGCAACTGGGCCCCAGCGAACACCGGGGAGCTGTTTTTT. Protein sequence: CASNWAPANTGELFF.

This chain uses TRBV9 with TRBJ2-7; D is possibly TRBD1 or TRBD2 (6 bases each). The CDR3 loop spans 13 amino acids. Germline CDR1 SGDLS, CDR2 YYNGEE. The V end lost 3 bases, the J end lost 3 bases, and 10 bases lay between the germline ends. This CDR3 is CASSGGGYYEQYF. CDR3 nucleotide sequence: TGTGCCAGCAGCGGAGGGGGGTACTACGAGCAGTACTTC.

J is TRBJ2-7 and V is TRBV28, with D possibly TRBD1 on 6 matching bases. Deletions cut 6 bases from V and 9 bases from J, with 24 bases between. Looked up from germline, CDR1 is MDHEN and CDR2 is SYDVKM. This CDR3 has 15 amino acids. The DNA for the CDR3 is TGTGCCAGCAGCCACCAGGGGACGGTGGTTGGGGCGCAGTACTTC. Its protein is CASSHQGTVVGAQYF. The entire variable domain, with the rest obtained from reference TRBV28 and TRBJ2-7, is as follows: DVKVTQSSRYLVKRTGEKVFLECVQDMDHENMFWYRQDPGLGLRLIYFSYDVKMKEKGDIPEGYSVSREKKERFSLILESASTNQTSMYLCASSHQGTVVGAQYFGPGTRLTVT.

The table lists this clone with a few counts. This chain uses TRBV5-6 with TRBJ1-5, with D hard to call. CDR3 length: 14 amino acids. The germline CDR1 and CDR2 sequences are SGHDT and YYEEEE. Trimming left V 4 bases short and J 6 bases short, with 14 bases between. CDR3 protein: CASSRRESLQPQHF. In nucleotides, the CDR3 is TGTGCCAGCAGCAGGAGGGAGAGCCTTCAGCCCCAGCATTTT.

The CDR3 loop reads CASSFGLAGVRRSYNEQFF. CDR3 nucleotides: TGTGCCAGCAGTTTTGGACTAGCGGGTGTACGGCGCTCCTACAATGAGCAGTTCTTC. The V gene is TRBV2, the J gene TRBJ2-1; TRBD2 matches at 11 bases. Germline assignment: CDR1 SNHLY and CDR2 FYNNEI. CDR3 length: 19 residues. Trimming cost V 5 bases and J 0 bases; bases outside gene matches: 12.

This chain connects TRBV27 to TRBJ1-1; D possibly corresponds to TRBD1 (6 bases). CDR3 size: 15 residues. The germline gives CDR1 MNHEY, CDR2 SMNVEV (reference sequence). Trimming left V 2 bases short and J 4 bases short, with 14 bases between. The CDR3 region has the DNA TGTGCCAGCAGTTTAGTGGGGGGCGGACGCACTGAAGCTTTCTTT. Its protein is CASSLVGGGRTEAFF.

The rearrangement uses TRBV25-1 and TRBJ2-7; 7 positions agree with TRBD2. Trimming at V came to 8 bases and at J to 7 bases, leaving 8 bases not matched to a gene. Germline CDR1 MGHDK, CDR2 SYGVNS. The CDR3 loop spans 12 amino acids. The CDR3 spells CASAPGAGEQYF. The CDR3 bases are TGTGCCAGCGCCCCGGGAGCGGGAGAGCAGTACTTC.

This chain connects TRBV7-9 to TRBJ2-5; the D call may be TRBD1 or TRBD2 (5 bases each). Matching the DNA end better, TRBJ2-7 makes the J call doubtful. Germline lookup yields CDR1 SEHNR and CDR2 FQNEAQ (reference sequence). This CDR3 has 16 amino acids. The chain's CDR3 is CASSLGLRGESYEQYF. In DNA form, the CDR3 reads TGTGCCAGCAGCTTAGGGCTGAGGGGAGAATCCTACGAGCAGTACTTC.

This clone has only a few counts. This chain links TRBV5-1 with TRBJ1-2; the match to TRBD1 covers 8 bases. The CDR3 extends over 16 amino acids. Germline assignment: CDR1 SGHRS and CDR2 YFSETQ. Germline trimming cut 4 bases from V and 1 base from J; bases unmatched to any gene: 9. CDR3 nucleotide sequence: TGCGCCAGCAGCACGGCGACAGGGGCCCTTAACTATGGCTACACCTTC. This encodes CASSTATGALNYGYTF. Variable domain in full (rest from reference TRBV5-1 and TRBJ1-2): KAGVTQTPRYLIKTRGQQVTLSCSPISGHRSVSWYQQTPGQGLQFLFEYFSETQRNKGNFPGRFSGRQFSNSRSEMNVSTLELGDSALYLCASSTATGALNYGYTFGSGTRLTVV.

The DNA of the CDR3 is TGTGCCAGCAGTTTTATCGGGGGCCACGAGCAGTACTTC. It yields the protein CASSFIGGHEQYF. The V call is TRBV27, the J call TRBJ2-7, with D perhaps given as TRBD1 or TRBD2 (6 bases each). Germline CDR1 reads MNHEY; CDR2 reads SMNVEV (reference sequence). V lost 3 bases to trimming and J lost 5 bases, with 11 bases between them. This CDR3 contains 13 residues.

J is TRBJ2-7 and V is TRBV2; D possibly corresponds to TRBD1 (6 bases). Germline-derived CDR1 and CDR2 are SNHLY and FYNNEI. CDR3 length: 12 residues. Trimming removed 6 bases at V and 9 bases at J, with 15 bases between. CDR3 DNA: TGTGCCAGCAGAGCCACAGGGTGGGTGCAGTACTTC. It encodes CASRATGWVQYF.